A single sample gave rise to the 29 T cell receptor beta chains below, sequenced in a study of T cells in Graves' hyperthyroidism and ophthalmopathy. The investigators amplified TCR beta CDR3 regions from RNA transcripts. HTBI primers were used for first-round RT-PCR of the TCR CDR3. TCRdb re-called the multiplex PCR reads through MiXCR, storing one row per CDR3 protein. The sample includes about 530,000 distinct CDR3 sequences, 15% to 20% of them seen just once. The source material was blood. The receptor source for this set is a young woman with Graves' ophthalmopathy.

This clonotype was seen at least ten times. The rearrangement links TRBV6-1 to TRBJ2-3; maybe TRBD2 (6 bases). The CDR3 runs 15 residues. The V and J ends lost 5 bases and 1 base respectively, with 13 bases between them. The germline CDR1 and CDR2 sequences are MNHNS and SASEGT. DNA of the CDR3: TGTGCCAGCAGTCGAACCGGGACTCGCACAGATACGCAGTATTTT. Translating it yields CASSRTGTRTDTQYF.

The sample holds many counts of this clonotype. The rearrangement joins TRBV6-1 to TRBJ1-3; tentative D call: TRBD1 (6 bases). Trimming stripped 5 bases from V and 0 bases from J, with 11 bases between. This CDR3 has 15 amino acids. Germline V gene sequence: CDR1 MNHNS, CDR2 SASEGT. The CDR3 loop reads CASSTDRSSGNTIYF. CDR3 nucleotide sequence: TGTGCCAGCAGTACCGACAGGAGCTCTGGAAACACCATATATTTT.

V is TRBV29-1 and J is TRBJ2-3; the D gene is possibly TRBD1 (5 bases). The V and J ends lost 2 bases and 0 bases respectively, with 9 bases between them. CDR3 size: 14 residues. Germline CDR1 reads SQVTM; CDR2 reads ANQGSEA. The CDR3 loop reads CSVERAGSTDTQYF. CDR3 coding DNA: TGCAGCGTTGAACGGGCAGGGAGCACAGATACGCAGTATTTT.

There are a few counts of this clonotype. The gene calls are TRBV29-1 and TRBJ1-1; TRBD1 matches 7 bases. J gave up 4 bases and V 7 bases, and 15 bases lay outside the gene matches. The CDR3 has 15 amino acids. The germline gives CDR1 SQVTM, CDR2 ANQGSEA. The CDR3 DNA reads TGCAGCGCGACTACGTCCCAGGGGGTTGGCACTGAAGCTTTCTTT. Its translation is CSATTSQGVGTEAFF.

This clonotype has only a few counts. The chain couples TRBV4-1 to TRBJ2-3, with D maybe TRBD1 (6 bases). The germline CDR1 and CDR2 sequences are MGHRA and YSYEKL. The CDR3 spans 17 residues. V dropped 0 bases and J dropped 3 bases, with 16 bases sitting between them. The CDR3 spells CASSQESRGGKTDTQYF. CDR3 nucleotide sequence: TGCGCCAGCAGCCAAGAAAGCAGGGGTGGGAAGACAGATACGCAGTATTTT.

With regard to this clonotype: Being one base from a much bigger clone, this may be a read error. This chain uses TRBV20-1 with TRBJ2-1; the D gene could be TRBD1 or TRBD2 (5 bases each). Germline values: CDR1 DFQATT, CDR2 SNEGSKA (reference sequence). The CDR3 loop spans 15 amino acids. V was clipped by 0 bases and J by 3 bases, with 12 bases between them. CDR3 in amino acids: CSARDRDPNYNEQFF. Here the CDR3 DNA reads TGCAGTGCTAGAGACCGGGACCCTAACTACAATGAGCAGTTCTTC.

There are a few counts of this clonotype. The chain employs TRBV5-1 and TRBJ2-4, with TRBD1 identical over 9 bases. Germline CDR1 is SGHRS and CDR2 is YFSETQ. V shed 4 bases and J 9 bases; nucleotides not matched to a gene: 5. This CDR3 is 13 amino acids long. CDR3 in amino acids: CASSGGTGSIQYF. In DNA form, the CDR3 reads TGCGCCAGCAGCGGTGGGACAGGGTCCATTCAGTACTTC.

J is TRBJ2-3 and V is TRBV20-1, with D unclear. This CDR3 spans 12 amino acids. CDR1 DFQATT and CDR2 SNEGSKA come from the germline V gene (reference sequence). Trimming removed 6 bases from V and 6 bases from J, with 13 bases in between. The CDR3 here is CSAHIPGDTQYF. DNA for the CDR3: TGCAGTGCCCATATCCCCGGGGATACGCAGTATTTT.

This clonotype was seen many times. The chain carries TRBV2 and TRBJ2-3, with D possibly being TRBD2 (6 bases). The CDR3 spans 16 residues. Germline CDR1 and CDR2: SNHLY and FYNNEI. V was cut by 6 bases and J by 0 bases, with 16 bases left in between. CDR3 protein: CASRRRSGPSTDTQYF. As DNA, the CDR3 is TGTGCCAGCAGGAGGAGGAGCGGGCCGAGCACAGATACGCAGTATTTT.

As for this clonotype: This may stem from a read error, because a much larger clone lies one nucleotide away. The chain combines TRBV6-1 with TRBJ2-1; 14 positions agree with TRBD2. This CDR3 has 16 residues. CDR1 and CDR2 from the germline V gene are MNHNS and SASEGT. With 4 bases clipped from V and 8 bases from J, the junction kept 7 bases outside the gene matches. Here the CDR3 DNA reads TGTGCCAGCAGTGGGGGGACTAGCGGGAGTACCTATGAGCAGTTCTTC. Translated: CASSGGTSGSTYEQFF.

In regard to this clonotype: Without the conserved terminal phenylalanine or tryptophan, this CDR3 likely stems from a read error. The V and J genes are TRBV7-2 and TRBJ2-6; TRBD1 matches at 9 bases. CDR3 length: 18 amino acids. Looked up from germline, CDR1 is SGHTA and CDR2 is FQGNSA. V was clipped by 3 bases and J by 1 base; unmatched bases: 7. The CDR3 sequence: CASSFGQGSSSGANVLTL. The CDR3 coding sequence is TGTGCCAGCAGCTTCGGACAGGGGAGTAGTTCTGGGGCCAACGTCCTGACTCTC.

This clonotype was seen a few times. V and J are TRBV4-2 and TRBJ2-3; the match to TRBD2 covers 9 bases. Germline assignment: CDR1 LGHNA and CDR2 YNFKEQ. J was trimmed by 2 bases and V by 3 bases; bases with no gene match: 3. The CDR3 is 15 amino acids. CDR3 residues: CASSQPGLATDTQYF. For the CDR3, the DNA is TGTGCCAGCAGCCAGCCGGGACTAGCCACAGATACGCAGTATTTT.

This clonotype was seen ten or more times. The rearrangement links TRBV28 to TRBJ1-2, with D hard to call. Germline-derived CDR1 and CDR2 are MDHEN and SYDVKM. The CDR3 spans 12 residues. Trimming stripped 3 bases from V and 4 bases from J, with 6 bases between. This CDR3 is CASSFGPYGYTF. CDR3 nucleotide sequence: TGTGCCAGCAGTTTTGGTCCCTATGGCTACACCTTC.

The V and J genes are TRBV20-1 and TRBJ1-5; no clear D gene. The germline V gene has CDR1 DFQATT and CDR2 SNEGSKA (reference sequence). Between the trimmed V and J ends, which lost 6 bases and 0 bases, there was a span of 18 bases. The CDR3 length is 16 residues. In DNA, the CDR3 is TGCAGTGCCAGCGAGAAAATACTATATAGCAATCAGCCCCAGCATTTT. This codes for CSASEKILYSNQPQHF.

This clonotype occurred many times. This chain joins TRBV6-1 and TRBJ2-3, with 8 bases aligning to TRBD1. CDR1 is MNHNS, CDR2 SASEGT, per germline. This CDR3 is built from 15 residues. V lost 5 bases and J lost 4; bases outside the gene matches: 8. Written as DNA, the CDR3 is TGTGCCAGCAGTCCCCTGGCGGGACAGGCAGATACGCAGTATTTT. Translation: CASSPLAGQADTQYF.

V gene TRBV20-1 combines with J gene TRBJ2-1; no firm D call. The germline gives CDR1 DFQATT, CDR2 SNEGSKA (reference sequence). The CDR3 contains 14 residues. Trimming shortened V by 5 bases and J by 0 bases, and 11 bases separated the two germline ends. The CDR3, as DNA: TGCAGTGCTGCCGACCCGAGCTCCTACAATGAGCAGTTCTTC. Amino acids: CSAADPSSYNEQFF.

This clonotype was recorded many times. The genes are TRBV30 and TRBJ1-2; 8 positions agree with TRBD1. The junction had 9 bases not matched to a gene; V was cut back by 0 bases and J by 6 bases. The CDR3 has 15 residues. Looked up from germline, CDR1 is GTSNPN and CDR2 is SVGIG (reference sequence). The CDR3 DNA sequence: TGTGCCTGGAGTGTTTCCCATCAGGGGGCAGATGGCTACACCTTC. Its translation: CAWSVSHQGADGYTF.

This clonotype was recorded many times. V gene TRBV12-3 or TRBV12-4 combines with J gene TRBJ2-7; tentatively, D is TRBD1 (6 bases). The ends were cut back, 1 base at V and 3 bases at J, with 7 bases in the middle. The CDR3 is 13 residues long. The CDR3, as DNA: TGTGCCAGCAGTTTAGGGACAGTCTACGAGCAGTACTTC. Its protein is CASSLGTVYEQYF.

This clonotype was detected ten times or more. The chain carries TRBV28 and TRBJ1-2; unclear D gene. The CDR3 is 11 residues long. Trimming shortened V by 11 bases and J by 5 bases, and 12 bases separated the two germline ends. The V gene's germline CDR1 is MDHEN and CDR2 SYDVKM. CDR3 sequence: CALPPAYGYTF. The CDR3 nucleotides read TGTGCCCTTCCGCCGGCATATGGCTACACCTTC.

This clonotype occurred many times. V gene TRBV30 combines with J gene TRBJ2-3, with D perhaps TRBD2 (6 bases). V lost 2 bases to trimming and J lost 3 bases, with 9 bases between them. Germline V CDR1 and CDR2: GTSNPN, SVGIG (reference sequence). This CDR3 contains 13 residues. In nucleotides, the CDR3 is TGTGCCTGGAGTTGGGGGAGGACAGATACGCAGTATTTT. Its protein product is CAWSWGRTDTQYF.

This clonotype has more than one count but fewer than ten. The CDR3 here is CASSLGSRGISYNEQFF. CDR3 coding DNA: TGTGCCAGCAGCTTAGGAAGTCGGGGGATTTCCTACAATGAGCAGTTCTTC. This sequence joins TRBV7-8 and TRBJ2-1; weak D call: TRBD2 (6 bases). The V gene lost 1 base and the J gene lost 1 base, with 14 bases spanning the gap. This CDR3 is 17 amino acids long. Germline-derived CDR1 and CDR2 are SGHVS and FQNEAQ.

The chain links TRBV7-9 to TRBJ1-4, with 8 nucleotides matching TRBD1. The CDR3 length is 14 residues. The germline CDR1 and CDR2 sequences are SEHNR and FQNEAQ (reference sequence). Trimming took 8 bases from V and 8 from J; bases not matched to a gene: 10. CDR3 in DNA: TGTGCCAGCGGTCCAACAGGGGGGAGAGAAAAACTGTTTTTT. Its translation is CASGPTGGREKLFF.

The chain carries TRBV15 and TRBJ2-2; weak D call: TRBD2 (6 bases). V was shortened by 1 base and J by 7 bases, with 16 bases between the two germline ends. CDR1 is LNHNV, CDR2 YYDKDF, per germline (reference sequence). The CDR3 contains 16 residues. The CDR3 sequence is CATSRGQGGYDGELFF. CDR3 DNA: TGTGCCACCAGCAGAGGGCAGGGAGGTTATGACGGGGAGCTGTTTTTT.

V usage is TRBV9 and J usage is TRBJ2-3, with 14 bases identical to TRBD2. The CDR3 is made up of 16 amino acids. The V segment lost 0 bases and the J segment 5 bases; nucleotides outside the gene matches: 2. Germline V CDR1 and CDR2: SGDLS, YYNGEE. The CDR3 DNA is TGTGCCAGCAGCGTAGCGACTAGCGGGGGGGAAGATACGCAGTATTTT. It is translated as CASSVATSGGEDTQYF.

This clonotype was counted only a few times. CDR3 in amino acids: CASSLTSGDTDTQYF. The CDR3 nucleotides are TGTGCCAGCAGCTTAACTAGCGGGGACACAGATACGCAGTATTTT. The chain has TRBV7-3 and TRBJ2-3; TRBD2 aligns across 8 bases. CDR3 length equals 15 residues. Germline values: CDR1 SGHTA, CDR2 FQGTGA. With 0 bases clipped from V and 2 bases from J, the junction kept 1 base outside the gene matches.

This clonotype was seen at least ten times. The chain uses TRBV11-3 and TRBJ2-3; 10 bases map to TRBD2. V was clipped by 4 bases and J by 4 bases; unmatched bases: 5. The CDR3 sequence is 15 residues long. Germline V gives CDR1 SGHNT, CDR2 YENEEA. CDR3 sequence: CASSSASGGPDTQYF. CDR3 sequence (DNA): TGTGCCAGCAGCTCGGCTAGCGGGGGCCCAGATACGCAGTATTTT.

CDR3 region: CASSQVAGGLRETQYF. The DNA for the CDR3 is TGTGCCAGCAGCCAAGTAGCGGGGGGGCTCCGAGAGACCCAGTACTTC. The chain has TRBV3-1 and TRBJ2-5, with 11 nucleotides matching TRBD2. The germline V gene encodes CDR1 LGHDT and CDR2 YNNKEL (reference sequence). CDR3 length: 16 amino acids. V trimming: 1 base; J trimming: 4 bases; junction bases outside the gene matches: 5.

V is TRBV7-2 and J is TRBJ2-1; 11 nucleotides match TRBD2. Trimming removed 6 bases from V and 3 bases from J; junction bases left unmatched: 4. Germline loops: CDR1 SGHTA, CDR2 FQGNSA. CDR3 size: 15 residues. CDR3: CASSWGLAVYNEQFF. CDR3 sequence (DNA): TGTGCCAGCAGTTGGGGACTAGCGGTCTACAATGAGCAGTTCTTC.

The chain joins TRBV10-3 to TRBJ2-3; 12 bases line up with TRBD2. Per germline, CDR1 ENHRY and CDR2 SYGVKD. With V trimmed by 7 bases and J by 2 bases, 4 bases remained unmatched. The CDR3 sequence is 15 residues long. This CDR3 is CAINRLAGDTDTQYF. The CDR3 bases are TGTGCCATCAATAGACTAGCGGGGGACACAGATACGCAGTATTTT.